Listed below are T cell receptor beta chains from one sample, sequenced in a study of T cells in Graves' hyperthyroidism and ophthalmopathy. TCRdb reprocessed the multiplex PCR reads with MiXCR, giving one entry per CDR3 protein. This repertoire shows about 580,000 distinct CDR3 sequences, more than 11% found once; its top ten account for 5% to 7%. Material for sequencing was blood. These receptors all stem from a woman aged 25 to 39 with Graves' hyperthyroidism that later progressed to Graves' ophthalmopathy. Each CDR3 is given with its conserved first and last residue. The order of the fields is J gene, clone size, D gene, V gene, CDR3 DNA, CDR3 protein. D genes are given only for firm matches. Clone size is not always given. Where it is, it says once, few, many or a class for expanded clones.

j_call: TRBJ2-3
clone_size: many
d_call: .
v_call: TRBV11-2
cdr3_nt: TGTGCCAGCAGCTTAGCAATCCTGAGCACAGATACGCAGTATTTT
cdr3_aa: CASSLAILSTDTQYF

j_call: TRBJ2-7
clone_size: .
d_call: .
v_call: TRBV19
cdr3_nt: TGTGCCAGTAGTAGGCATAGCTCCTACGAGCAGTACTTC
cdr3_aa: CASSRHSSYEQYF

j_call: TRBJ2-2
clone_size: .
d_call: .
v_call: TRBV24-1
cdr3_nt: TGTGCCACCAGTGTCCTGGGGGGGACAGGAGCCCGCGGGGAGCTGTTTTTT
cdr3_aa: CATSVLGGTGARGELFF

j_call: TRBJ2-1
clone_size: .
d_call: .
v_call: TRBV3-2
cdr3_nt: TGTGCCAGCAGCCAACGTGGTACGCTCGAGACTAGCGGGAGGCAGGGGGGTGAGCAGTTCTTC
cdr3_aa: CASSQRGTLETSGRQGGEQFF

j_call: TRBJ2-1
clone_size: many
d_call: TRBD1
v_call: TRBV6-1
cdr3_nt: TGTGCCAGCAGCGGGACAGGTCGCGAGCAGTTCTTC
cdr3_aa: CASSGTGREQFF

j_call: TRBJ2-3
clone_size: many
d_call: .
v_call: TRBV5-1
cdr3_nt: TGCGCCAGCAGCCACGGAACAGGGACCCTCACAGATACGCAGTATTTT
cdr3_aa: CASSHGTGTLTDTQYF

j_call: TRBJ1-5
clone_size: many
d_call: .
v_call: TRBV9
cdr3_nt: TGTGCCAGGGCGAATCAGCCCCAGCATTTT
cdr3_aa: CARANQPQHF

j_call: TRBJ2-1
clone_size: many
d_call: TRBD2
v_call: TRBV19
cdr3_nt: TGTGCCAGTAGTATAAGAGGAGCGGGAGCTAATGAGCAGTTCTTC
cdr3_aa: CASSIRGAGANEQFF

j_call: TRBJ2-5
clone_size: .
d_call: .
v_call: TRBV19
cdr3_nt: TGTGCCACTGGGGCCGGGAACGGGTTCCAAGAGACCCAGTACTTC
cdr3_aa: CATGAGNGFQETQYF

j_call: TRBJ1-6
clone_size: few
d_call: .
v_call: TRBV25-1
cdr3_nt: TGTGCCAGCAGTGACCAGGGGAATTCACCCCTCCACTTT
cdr3_aa: CASSDQGNSPLHF

j_call: TRBJ1-1
clone_size: many
d_call: .
v_call: TRBV30
cdr3_nt: TGTGCCTGCTCACAGCATAGGACTGAAGCTTTCTTT
cdr3_aa: CACSQHRTEAFF

j_call: TRBJ1-5
clone_size: many
d_call: TRBD1
v_call: TRBV10-2
cdr3_nt: TGCGCCAGCAGTGAGCACAGGGGGAATGGTCAGCCCCAGCATTTT
cdr3_aa: CASSEHRGNGQPQHF

j_call: TRBJ2-1
clone_size: many
d_call: TRBD2
v_call: TRBV7-2
cdr3_nt: TGTGCCAGCAGCTTAGTAGCGGGAGGGCACAATGAGCAGTTCTTC
cdr3_aa: CASSLVAGGHNEQFF

j_call: TRBJ1-1
clone_size: many
d_call: .
v_call: TRBV19
cdr3_nt: TGTGCCAGTAGTGGTATTCAGGAGGGGGTAGAGACTGAAGCTTTCTTT
cdr3_aa: CASSGIQEGVETEAFF

j_call: TRBJ1-6
clone_size: many
d_call: .
v_call: TRBV7-9
cdr3_nt: TGTGCCAGCAGCTTGAACAGTTCACCCCTCCACTTT
cdr3_aa: CASSLNSSPLHF

j_call: TRBJ2-3
clone_size: many
d_call: .
v_call: TRBV6-6
cdr3_nt: TGTGCCAGCAGTTACGACCTACGACTTCAGTATTTT
cdr3_aa: CASSYDLRLQYF

j_call: TRBJ2-7
clone_size: few
d_call: .
v_call: TRBV4-1
cdr3_nt: TGCACCAGCAGCCAACACAGCTCCTACGAGCAGTACTTC
cdr3_aa: CTSSQHSSYEQYF

j_call: TRBJ1-5
clone_size: many
d_call: .
v_call: TRBV7-8
cdr3_nt: TGTGCCAGCAGCCTCCCCCAATCGCCCCAGCATTTT
cdr3_aa: CASSLPQSPQHF

j_call: TRBJ2-1
clone_size: .
d_call: .
v_call: TRBV7-2
cdr3_nt: TGTGCCAGCAGCCTACTTCCGGGCGGGGCCTACAATGAGCAGTTCTTC
cdr3_aa: CASSLLPGGAYNEQFF

j_call: TRBJ2-1
clone_size: .
d_call: TRBD2
v_call: TRBV3-1
cdr3_nt: TGTGCCAGCAGCTCACAGACTAGCGGGCAGTTCTACAATGAGCAGTTCTTC
cdr3_aa: CASSSQTSGQFYNEQFF

j_call: TRBJ1-1
clone_size: many
d_call: .
v_call: TRBV28
cdr3_nt: TGTGCCAGCAGTTTGTCTCCCAGACCTGAAGCTTTCTTT
cdr3_aa: CASSLSPRPEAFF

j_call: TRBJ2-7
clone_size: .
d_call: TRBD2
v_call: TRBV20-1
cdr3_nt: TGCAGTTCCGCGGGACTAGCGGGCTCCTACGAGCAGTACTTC
cdr3_aa: CSSAGLAGSYEQYF

j_call: TRBJ2-7
clone_size: many
d_call: .
v_call: TRBV28
cdr3_nt: TGTGCCAGCAGTTTCTTTCGTCTCCGGACGGTCTCCTACGAGCAGTACTTC
cdr3_aa: CASSFFRLRTVSYEQYF

j_call: TRBJ2-3
clone_size: many
d_call: .
v_call: TRBV7-9
cdr3_nt: TGTGCCAGCAGCCTACCGGACAGTACAGATACGCAGTATTTT
cdr3_aa: CASSLPDSTDTQYF

j_call: TRBJ2-3
clone_size: .
d_call: TRBD2
v_call: TRBV11-2
cdr3_nt: TGTGCCAGCAGCTTAGCCGCAACTAGCGTTAGCACAGATACGCAGTATTTT
cdr3_aa: CASSLAATSVSTDTQYF

j_call: TRBJ1-1
clone_size: few
d_call: .
v_call: TRBV4-3
cdr3_nt: TGCGCCAGCAGCCAGGAGAGGGGGGTGATCACTGAAGCTTTCTTT
cdr3_aa: CASSQERGVITEAFF

j_call: TRBJ1-1
clone_size: .
d_call: .
v_call: TRBV5-6
cdr3_nt: TGTGCCAGCAGGTTGAGATTAAACACTGAAGCTTTCTTT
cdr3_aa: CASRLRLNTEAFF

j_call: TRBJ2-5
clone_size: .
d_call: .
v_call: TRBV20-1
cdr3_nt: TGCAGTGCTAGAGATTTGCGGGATGCAAAAGAGACCCAGTACTTC
cdr3_aa: CSARDLRDAKETQYF

j_call: TRBJ1-3
clone_size: few
d_call: .
v_call: TRBV30
cdr3_nt: TGTGCCTGGAGTGTATTATACACCATATATTTT
cdr3_aa: CAWSVLYTIYF

j_call: TRBJ1-3
clone_size: .
d_call: .
v_call: TRBV19
cdr3_nt: TGTGCCAGTATGTTCGAGGGCTCTGGAAACACCATATATTTT
cdr3_aa: CASMFEGSGNTIYF

j_call: TRBJ1-3
clone_size: .
d_call: TRBD1
v_call: TRBV11-2
cdr3_nt: TGTGCCAGCAGCTTAGCGACAGGGGGCATCGGAAACACCATATATTTT
cdr3_aa: CASSLATGGIGNTIYF

j_call: TRBJ1-2
clone_size: many
d_call: TRBD1
v_call: TRBV3-1
cdr3_nt: TGTGCCAGCAGCCCCCCCGGCCAGGGGGCTCGGGGCTACACCTTC
cdr3_aa: CASSPPGQGARGYTF

j_call: TRBJ1-2
clone_size: many
d_call: .
v_call: TRBV14
cdr3_nt: TGTGCCAGCAGCCAATTACAGGGATCCGGTGGCTACACCTTC
cdr3_aa: CASSQLQGSGGYTF

j_call: TRBJ2-7
clone_size: many
d_call: .
v_call: TRBV11-3
cdr3_nt: TGTGCCAGCAGCTTAGACCTAAGGGGGATCTCCTACGAGCAGTACTTC
cdr3_aa: CASSLDLRGISYEQYF

j_call: TRBJ1-5
clone_size: many
d_call: .
v_call: TRBV2
cdr3_nt: TGTGCCAGCAGTGAAGCGGGGTTCTCCGATCAGCCCCAGCATTTT
cdr3_aa: CASSEAGFSDQPQHF

j_call: TRBJ1-1
clone_size: many
d_call: .
v_call: TRBV13
cdr3_nt: TGTGCCAGCAGCTTAAAACAGCACCTTGAAGCTTTCTTT
cdr3_aa: CASSLKQHLEAFF

j_call: TRBJ2-1
clone_size: few
d_call: .
v_call: TRBV10-3
cdr3_nt: TGTGCCATTAGAAGGGGTGATGAGCAGTTCTTC
cdr3_aa: CAIRRGDEQFF

j_call: TRBJ2-7
clone_size: many
d_call: TRBD1
v_call: TRBV9
cdr3_nt: TGTGCCAGCAGCCCTCGGACAGGGGGTTCCTACGAGCAGTACTTC
cdr3_aa: CASSPRTGGSYEQYF

j_call: TRBJ1-6
clone_size: .
d_call: .
v_call: TRBV5-5
cdr3_nt: TGTGCCAGCAGCTCTCGGTGGACAGTGTCTAATTCACCCCTCCACTTT
cdr3_aa: CASSSRWTVSNSPLHF

j_call: TRBJ1-5
clone_size: many
d_call: .
v_call: TRBV2
cdr3_nt: TGTGCCAGCAAGGGGGAGAGCCAGCCCCAGCATTTT
cdr3_aa: CASKGESQPQHF

j_call: TRBJ2-7
clone_size: many
d_call: .
v_call: TRBV2
cdr3_nt: TGTGCCAGCAGTGTCTGGCGACCGGGCTACGGGCAGTACTTC
cdr3_aa: CASSVWRPGYGQYF

j_call: TRBJ1-5
clone_size: few
d_call: .
v_call: TRBV4-3
cdr3_nt: TGCGCCAGCAGCCAGGCCATCTACACGGATAGCAATCAGCCCCAGCATTTT
cdr3_aa: CASSQAIYTDSNQPQHF

j_call: TRBJ2-7
clone_size: few
d_call: .
v_call: TRBV2
cdr3_nt: TGTGCCAGCAGGGCGGGACACAGCCCTCTCGGGCAGTACTTC
cdr3_aa: CASRAGHSPLGQYF

j_call: TRBJ1-1
clone_size: once
d_call: .
v_call: TRBV20-1
cdr3_nt: TGCAGTGCTAGAGCGGGGGCCAACACTGAAGCTTTCTTT
cdr3_aa: CSARAGANTEAFF

j_call: TRBJ2-1
clone_size: few
d_call: .
v_call: TRBV12-3/TRBV12-4
cdr3_nt: TGTGCCAGCAGTTTGGAGGGAGCGGAGAAGTTCTTC
cdr3_aa: CASSLEGAEKFF

j_call: TRBJ2-1
clone_size: many
d_call: .
v_call: TRBV10-3
cdr3_nt: TGTGCCATCAGTGACGACCTAGGGGGGGAGCAGTTCTTC
cdr3_aa: CAISDDLGGEQFF

j_call: TRBJ2-7
clone_size: many
d_call: .
v_call: TRBV12-5
cdr3_nt: TGTGCTAGTGGTACCCAAGGAGGGGGCACGGACGAGCAGTACTTC
cdr3_aa: CASGTQGGGTDEQYF

j_call: TRBJ1-5
clone_size: many
d_call: .
v_call: TRBV20-1
cdr3_nt: TGCAGTGCCCCCGACGGGTCTTATAGCAATCAGCCCCAGCATTTT
cdr3_aa: CSAPDGSYSNQPQHF

j_call: TRBJ2-2
clone_size: many
d_call: TRBD1
v_call: TRBV7-9
cdr3_nt: TGTGCCAGCAGCTCACGACAGGGGCAAAATTGGGAGCTGTTTTTT
cdr3_aa: CASSSRQGQNWELFF

j_call: TRBJ2-1
clone_size: many
d_call: .
v_call: TRBV20-1
cdr3_nt: TGCAGTGCTAGTGCGGTACTCGTTGGCAATGAGCAGTTCTTC
cdr3_aa: CSASAVLVGNEQFF